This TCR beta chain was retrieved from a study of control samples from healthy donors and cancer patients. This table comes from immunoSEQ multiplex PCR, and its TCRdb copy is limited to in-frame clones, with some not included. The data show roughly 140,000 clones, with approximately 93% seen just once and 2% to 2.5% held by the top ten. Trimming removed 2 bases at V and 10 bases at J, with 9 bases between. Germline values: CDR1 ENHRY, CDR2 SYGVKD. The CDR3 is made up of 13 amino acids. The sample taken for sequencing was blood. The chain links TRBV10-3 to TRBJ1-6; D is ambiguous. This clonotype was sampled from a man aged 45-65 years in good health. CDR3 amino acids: CAISEGRESPLHF. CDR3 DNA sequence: TGTGCCATCAGTGAGGGGAGAGAATCACCCCTCCACTTT.